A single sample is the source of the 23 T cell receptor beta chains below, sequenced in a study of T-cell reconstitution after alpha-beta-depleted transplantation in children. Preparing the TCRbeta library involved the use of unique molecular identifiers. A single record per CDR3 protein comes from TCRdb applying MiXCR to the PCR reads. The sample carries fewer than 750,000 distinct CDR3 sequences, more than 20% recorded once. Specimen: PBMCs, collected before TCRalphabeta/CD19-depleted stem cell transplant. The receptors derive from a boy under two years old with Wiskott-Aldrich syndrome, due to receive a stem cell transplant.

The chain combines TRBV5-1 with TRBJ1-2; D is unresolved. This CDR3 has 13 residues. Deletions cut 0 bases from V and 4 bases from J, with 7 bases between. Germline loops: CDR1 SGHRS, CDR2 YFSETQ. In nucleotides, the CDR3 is TGCGCCAGCAGCTTGGGTTTTGTCTATGGCTACACCTTC. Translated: CASSLGFVYGYTF.

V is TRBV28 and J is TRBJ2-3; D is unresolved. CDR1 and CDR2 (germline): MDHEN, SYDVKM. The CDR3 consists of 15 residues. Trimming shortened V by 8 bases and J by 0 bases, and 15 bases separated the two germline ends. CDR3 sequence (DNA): TGTGCCAGCCTCGCATTTTCCGCTAGCACAGATACGCAGTATTTT. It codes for CASLAFSASTDTQYF.

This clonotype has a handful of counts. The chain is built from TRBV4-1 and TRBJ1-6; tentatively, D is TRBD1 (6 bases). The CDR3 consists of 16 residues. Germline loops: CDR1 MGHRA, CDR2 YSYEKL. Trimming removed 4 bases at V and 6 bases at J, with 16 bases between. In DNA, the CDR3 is TGCGCCAGCAGCCTCTCCGGGGGGGCGAGTAATTCACCCCTCCACTTT. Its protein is CASSLSGGASNSPLHF.

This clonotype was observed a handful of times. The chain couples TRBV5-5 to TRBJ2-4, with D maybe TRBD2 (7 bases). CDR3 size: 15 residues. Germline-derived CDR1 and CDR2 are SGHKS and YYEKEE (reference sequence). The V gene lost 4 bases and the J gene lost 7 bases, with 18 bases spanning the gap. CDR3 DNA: TGTGCCAGCAGCATGGGCCCAGGGAGGGGGAACATTCAGTACTTC. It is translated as CASSMGPGRGNIQYF.

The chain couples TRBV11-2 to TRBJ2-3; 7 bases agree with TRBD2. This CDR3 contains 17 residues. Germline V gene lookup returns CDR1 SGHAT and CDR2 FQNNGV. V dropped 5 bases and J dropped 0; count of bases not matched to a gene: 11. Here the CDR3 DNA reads TGTGCCAGCAGCCCCCGGACGGGAGGTACTAGCACAGATACGCAGTATTTT. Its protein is CASSPRTGGTSTDTQYF.

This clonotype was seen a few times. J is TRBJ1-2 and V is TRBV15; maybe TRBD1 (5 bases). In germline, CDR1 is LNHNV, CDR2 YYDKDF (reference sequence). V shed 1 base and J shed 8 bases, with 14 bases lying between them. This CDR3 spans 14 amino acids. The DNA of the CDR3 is TGTGCCACCAGCAGAGGGGGCCTTTCGGGCGGCTACACCTTC. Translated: CATSRGGLSGGYTF.

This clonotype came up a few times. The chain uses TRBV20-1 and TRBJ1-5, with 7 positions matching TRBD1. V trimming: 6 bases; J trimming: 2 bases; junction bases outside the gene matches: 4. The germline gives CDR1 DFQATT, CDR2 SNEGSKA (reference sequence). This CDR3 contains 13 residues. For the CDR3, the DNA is TGCAGTGCCCCAACAGGGGGCAATCAGCCCCAGCATTTT. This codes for CSAPTGGNQPQHF.

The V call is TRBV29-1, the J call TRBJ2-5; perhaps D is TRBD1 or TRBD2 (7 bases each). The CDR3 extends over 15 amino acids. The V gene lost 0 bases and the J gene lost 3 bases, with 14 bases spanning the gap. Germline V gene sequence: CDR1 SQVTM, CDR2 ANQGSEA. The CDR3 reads CSVEDSPGGEETQYF. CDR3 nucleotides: TGCAGCGTTGAAGATTCTCCAGGGGGGGAAGAGACCCAGTACTTC.

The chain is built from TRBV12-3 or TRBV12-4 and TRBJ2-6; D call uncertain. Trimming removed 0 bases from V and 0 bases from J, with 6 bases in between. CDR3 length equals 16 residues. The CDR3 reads CASSLAASSGANVLTF. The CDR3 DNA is TGTGCCAGCAGTTTAGCAGCAAGCTCTGGGGCCAACGTCCTGACTTTC.

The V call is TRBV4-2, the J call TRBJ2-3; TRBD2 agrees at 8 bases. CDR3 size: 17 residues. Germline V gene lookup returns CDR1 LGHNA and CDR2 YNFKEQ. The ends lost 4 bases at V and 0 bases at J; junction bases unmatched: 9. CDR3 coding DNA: TGTGCCAGCAGCCGCCCAACTACTAGCGGTAGCACAGATACGCAGTATTTT. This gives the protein CASSRPTTSGSTDTQYF.

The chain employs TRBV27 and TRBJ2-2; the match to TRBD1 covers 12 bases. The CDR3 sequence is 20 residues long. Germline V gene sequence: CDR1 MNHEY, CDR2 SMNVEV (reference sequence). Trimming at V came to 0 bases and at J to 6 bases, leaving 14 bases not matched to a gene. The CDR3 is CASSLSLRWGQGAPPGELFF. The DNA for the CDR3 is TGTGCCAGCAGTTTATCGTTAAGATGGGGACAGGGGGCCCCTCCCGGGGAGCTGTTTTTT.

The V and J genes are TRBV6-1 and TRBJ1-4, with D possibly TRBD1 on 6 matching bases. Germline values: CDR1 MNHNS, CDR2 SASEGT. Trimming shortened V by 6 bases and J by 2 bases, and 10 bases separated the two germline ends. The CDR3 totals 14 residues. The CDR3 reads CASSAGVTNEKLFF. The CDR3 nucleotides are TGTGCCAGCAGCGCAGGGGTTACTAATGAAAAACTGTTTTTT.

CDR3 sequence reads: CASRHSSGSHHEQFF. The CDR3 nucleotides read TGTGCCAGCCGCCATTCTAGCGGGAGTCATCATGAGCAGTTCTTC. The chain joins TRBV6-2 or TRBV6-3 to TRBJ2-1; TRBD2 matches 10 bases. The V gene's germline CDR1 is MNHEY and CDR2 SVGEGT. The V and J ends lost 8 bases and 8 bases, in that order; junction bases with no gene match: 12. The CDR3 loop spans 15 amino acids.

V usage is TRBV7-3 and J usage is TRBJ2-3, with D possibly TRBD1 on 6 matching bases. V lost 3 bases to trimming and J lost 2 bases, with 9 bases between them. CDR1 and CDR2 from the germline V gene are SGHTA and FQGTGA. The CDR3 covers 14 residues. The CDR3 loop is CASSFQGHTDTQYF. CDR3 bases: TGTGCCAGCAGCTTCCAGGGGCACACAGATACGCAGTATTTT.

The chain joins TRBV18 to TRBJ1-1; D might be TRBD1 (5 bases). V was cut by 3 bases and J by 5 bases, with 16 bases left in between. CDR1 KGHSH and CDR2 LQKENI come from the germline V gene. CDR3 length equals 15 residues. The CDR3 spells CASSPVQGLATEAFF. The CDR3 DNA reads TGTGCCAGCTCACCGGTTCAGGGACTAGCAACTGAAGCTTTCTTT.

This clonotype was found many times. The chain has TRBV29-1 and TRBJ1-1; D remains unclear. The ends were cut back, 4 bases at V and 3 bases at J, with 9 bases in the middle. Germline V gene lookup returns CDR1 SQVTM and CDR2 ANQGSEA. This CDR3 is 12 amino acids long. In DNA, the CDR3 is TGCAGCGTTGTTGAGGGCTACACTGAAGCTTTCTTT. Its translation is CSVVEGYTEAFF. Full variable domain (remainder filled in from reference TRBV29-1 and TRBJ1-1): SAVISQKPSRDICQRGTSLTIQCQVDSQVTMMFWYRQQPGQSLTLIATANQGSEATYESGFVIDKFPISRPNLTFSTLTVSNMSPEDSSIYLCSVVEGYTEAFFGQGTRLTVV.

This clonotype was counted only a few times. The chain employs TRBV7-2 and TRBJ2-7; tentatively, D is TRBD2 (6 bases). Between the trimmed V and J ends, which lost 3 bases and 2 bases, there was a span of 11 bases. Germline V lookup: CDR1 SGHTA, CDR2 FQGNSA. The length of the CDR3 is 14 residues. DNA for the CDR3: TGTGCCAGCAGCTTTATCGGAGGGCCCTACGAGCAGTACTTC. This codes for CASSFIGGPYEQYF.

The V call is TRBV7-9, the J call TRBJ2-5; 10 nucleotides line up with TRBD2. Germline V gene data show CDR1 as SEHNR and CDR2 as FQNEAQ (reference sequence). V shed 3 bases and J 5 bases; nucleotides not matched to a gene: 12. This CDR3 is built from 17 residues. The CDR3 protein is CASSFIPSGRGYETQYF. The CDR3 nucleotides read TGTGCCAGCAGCTTTATCCCTAGCGGGAGAGGTTATGAGACCCAGTACTTC.

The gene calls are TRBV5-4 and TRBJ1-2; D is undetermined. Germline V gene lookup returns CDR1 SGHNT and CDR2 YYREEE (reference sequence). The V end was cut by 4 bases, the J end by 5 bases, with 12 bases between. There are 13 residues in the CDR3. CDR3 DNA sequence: TGTGCCAGCAGCGAGGACCCACAGTATGGCTACACCTTC. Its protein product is CASSEDPQYGYTF.

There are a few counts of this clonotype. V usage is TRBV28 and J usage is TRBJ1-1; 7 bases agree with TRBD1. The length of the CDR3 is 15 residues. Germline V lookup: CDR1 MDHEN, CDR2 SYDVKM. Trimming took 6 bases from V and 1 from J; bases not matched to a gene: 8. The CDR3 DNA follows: TGTGCCAGCAGACCCGACAGGGCCTGGAACACTGAAGCTTTCTTT. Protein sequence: CASRPDRAWNTEAFF.

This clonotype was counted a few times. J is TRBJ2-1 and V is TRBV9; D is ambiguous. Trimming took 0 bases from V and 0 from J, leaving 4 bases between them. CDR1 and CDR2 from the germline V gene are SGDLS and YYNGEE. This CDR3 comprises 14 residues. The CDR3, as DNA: TGTGCCAGCAGCGTAGAGCGCTCCTACAATGAGCAGTTCTTC. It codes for CASSVERSYNEQFF.

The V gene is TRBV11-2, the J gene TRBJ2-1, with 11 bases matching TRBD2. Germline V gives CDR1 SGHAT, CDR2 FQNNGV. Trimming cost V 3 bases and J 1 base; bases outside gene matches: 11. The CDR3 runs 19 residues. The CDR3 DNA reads TGTGCCAGCAGCTTTTTAGGACTAGCGGGTAGGTGGTCCTACAATGAGCAGTTCTTC. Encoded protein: CASSFLGLAGRWSYNEQFF.

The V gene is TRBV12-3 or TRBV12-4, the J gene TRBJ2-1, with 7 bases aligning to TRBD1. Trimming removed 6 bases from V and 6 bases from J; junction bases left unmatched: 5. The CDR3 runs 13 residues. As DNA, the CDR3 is TGTGCCAGCAGCACACAGGGGTTCAATGAGCAGTTCTTC. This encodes CASSTQGFNEQFF.